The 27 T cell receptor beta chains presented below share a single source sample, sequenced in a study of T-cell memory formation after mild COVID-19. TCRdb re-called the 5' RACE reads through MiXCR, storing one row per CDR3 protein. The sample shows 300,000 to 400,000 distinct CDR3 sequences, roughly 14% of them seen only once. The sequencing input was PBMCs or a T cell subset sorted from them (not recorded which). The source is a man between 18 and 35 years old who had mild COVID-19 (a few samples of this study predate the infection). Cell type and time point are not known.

The CDR3 DNA reads as TGTGCCAGCAGCCAAGTGAGGGGTTCTGAAGCTTTCTTT. Its translation: CASSQVRGSEAFF. The V and J genes are TRBV4-2 and TRBJ1-1, with D perhaps TRBD1 (5 bases). Trimming took off 1 base at V and 6 bases at J, with 9 bases between the two ends. The CDR3 is made up of 13 amino acids. Per germline, CDR1 LGHNA and CDR2 YNFKEQ.

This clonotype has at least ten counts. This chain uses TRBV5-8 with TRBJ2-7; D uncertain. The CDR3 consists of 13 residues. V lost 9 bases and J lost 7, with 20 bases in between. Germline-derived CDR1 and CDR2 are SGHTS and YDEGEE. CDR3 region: CATKDVNVREQYF. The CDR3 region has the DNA TGTGCCACCAAGGACGTAAACGTGAGGGAGCAGTACTTC.

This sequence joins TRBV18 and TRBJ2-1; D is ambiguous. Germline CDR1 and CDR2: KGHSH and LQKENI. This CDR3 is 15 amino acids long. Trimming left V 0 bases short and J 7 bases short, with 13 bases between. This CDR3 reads CASSPPIPVFNEQFF. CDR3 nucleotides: TGTGCCAGCTCACCACCGATTCCCGTTTTTAATGAGCAGTTCTTC.

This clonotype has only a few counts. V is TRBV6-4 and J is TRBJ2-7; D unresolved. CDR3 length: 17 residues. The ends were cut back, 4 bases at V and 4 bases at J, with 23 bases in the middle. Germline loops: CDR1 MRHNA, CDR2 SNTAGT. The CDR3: CASSVIPATWLGYEQYV. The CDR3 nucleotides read TGTGCCAGCAGTGTAATACCCGCGACTTGGTTGGGATACGAGCAGTACGTC.

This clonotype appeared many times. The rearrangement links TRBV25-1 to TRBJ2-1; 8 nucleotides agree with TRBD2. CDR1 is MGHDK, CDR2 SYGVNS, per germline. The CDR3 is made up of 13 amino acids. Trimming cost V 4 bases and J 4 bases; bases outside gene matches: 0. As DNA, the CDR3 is TGTGCCAGCAGTGCGGGGGGGTACAATGAGCAGTTCTTC. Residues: CASSAGGYNEQFF.

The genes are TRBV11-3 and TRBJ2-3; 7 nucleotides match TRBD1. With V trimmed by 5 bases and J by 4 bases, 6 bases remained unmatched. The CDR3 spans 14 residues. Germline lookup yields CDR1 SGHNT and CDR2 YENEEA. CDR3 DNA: TGTGCCAGCAGCCCCCGACAGGGACCAGATACGCAGTATTTT. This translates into CASSPRQGPDTQYF.

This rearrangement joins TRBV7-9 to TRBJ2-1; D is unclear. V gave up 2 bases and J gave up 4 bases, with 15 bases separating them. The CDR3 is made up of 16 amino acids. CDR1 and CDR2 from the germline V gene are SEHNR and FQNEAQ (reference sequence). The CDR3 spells CASSLTNSGVYNEQFF. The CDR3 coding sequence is TGTGCCAGCAGCTTAACAAACTCTGGGGTTTACAATGAGCAGTTCTTC. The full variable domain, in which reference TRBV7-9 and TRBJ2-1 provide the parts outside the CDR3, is DTGVSQNPRHKITKRGQNVTFRCDPISEHNRLYWYRQTLGQGPEFLTYFQNEAQLEKSRLLSDRFSAERPKGSFSTLEIQRTEQGDSAMYLCASSLTNSGVYNEQFFGPGTRLTVL.

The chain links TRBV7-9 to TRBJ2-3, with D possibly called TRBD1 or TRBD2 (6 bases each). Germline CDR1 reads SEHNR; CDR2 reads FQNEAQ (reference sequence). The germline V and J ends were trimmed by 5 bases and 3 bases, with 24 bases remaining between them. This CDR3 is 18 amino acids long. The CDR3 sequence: CASSPLARGARSTDTQYF. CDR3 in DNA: TGTGCCAGCAGCCCCCTCGCGAGGGGGGCGAGAAGTACAGATACGCAGTATTTT.

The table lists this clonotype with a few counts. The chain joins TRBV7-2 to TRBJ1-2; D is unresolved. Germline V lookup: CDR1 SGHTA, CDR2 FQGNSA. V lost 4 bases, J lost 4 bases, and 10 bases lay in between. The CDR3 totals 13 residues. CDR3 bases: TGTGCCAGCAGCTCGGGGTCGAGCTATGGCTACACCTTC. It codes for CASSSGSSYGYTF.

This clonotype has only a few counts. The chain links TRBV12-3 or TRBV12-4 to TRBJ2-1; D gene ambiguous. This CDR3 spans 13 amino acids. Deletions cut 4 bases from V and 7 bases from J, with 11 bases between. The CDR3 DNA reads TGTGCCAGCAGTTGGGGTTCGGTGAATGAGCAGTTCTTC. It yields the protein CASSWGSVNEQFF.

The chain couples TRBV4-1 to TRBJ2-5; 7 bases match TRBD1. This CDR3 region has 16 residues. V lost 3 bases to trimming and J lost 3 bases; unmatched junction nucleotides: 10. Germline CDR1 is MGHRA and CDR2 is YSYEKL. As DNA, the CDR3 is TGCGCCAGCAGCCATCGTCTGGGACAGTCTGAAGAGACCCAGTACTTC. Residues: CASSHRLGQSEETQYF.

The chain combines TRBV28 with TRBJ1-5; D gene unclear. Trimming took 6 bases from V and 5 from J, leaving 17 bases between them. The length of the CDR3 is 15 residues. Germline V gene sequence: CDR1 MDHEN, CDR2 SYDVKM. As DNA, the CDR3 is TGTGCCAGCAGCCTGGCTGGGGATAGTCATCAGCCCCAGCATTTT. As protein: CASSLAGDSHQPQHF.

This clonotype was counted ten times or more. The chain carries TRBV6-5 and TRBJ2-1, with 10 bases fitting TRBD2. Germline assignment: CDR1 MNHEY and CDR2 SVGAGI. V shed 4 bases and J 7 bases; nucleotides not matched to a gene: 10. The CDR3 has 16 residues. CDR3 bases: TGTGCCAGCAGTTCCCACCTAGCGGGGGTCGGGAATGAGCAGTTCTTC. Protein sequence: CASSSHLAGVGNEQFF.

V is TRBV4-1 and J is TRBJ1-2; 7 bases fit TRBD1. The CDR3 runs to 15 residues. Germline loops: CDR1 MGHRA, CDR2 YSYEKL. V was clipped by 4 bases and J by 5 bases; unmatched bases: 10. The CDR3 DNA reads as TGCGCCAGCAGCCGGCGGGACAGAGAGTTGTATGGCTACACCTTC. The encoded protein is CASSRRDRELYGYTF.

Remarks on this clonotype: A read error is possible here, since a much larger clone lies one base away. The CDR3 is CASIGGGSWQPQHF. DNA for the CDR3: TGTGCCAGCATAGGGGGGGGGTCGTGGCAGCCCCAGCATTTT. This chain uses TRBV6-1 with TRBJ1-5; weak D call: TRBD1 (6 bases). The V gene lost 7 bases and the J gene lost 7 bases, with 17 bases spanning the gap. Germline CDR1 and CDR2: MNHNS and SASEGT. The CDR3 loop spans 14 amino acids.

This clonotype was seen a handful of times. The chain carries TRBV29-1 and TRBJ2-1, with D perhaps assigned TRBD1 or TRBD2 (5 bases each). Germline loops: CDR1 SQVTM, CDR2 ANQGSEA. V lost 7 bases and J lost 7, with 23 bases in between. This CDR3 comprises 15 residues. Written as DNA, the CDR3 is TGCAGCGCTGTACGAATCCGGGGCTGGGGGAATGAGCAGTTCTTC. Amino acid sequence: CSAVRIRGWGNEQFF.

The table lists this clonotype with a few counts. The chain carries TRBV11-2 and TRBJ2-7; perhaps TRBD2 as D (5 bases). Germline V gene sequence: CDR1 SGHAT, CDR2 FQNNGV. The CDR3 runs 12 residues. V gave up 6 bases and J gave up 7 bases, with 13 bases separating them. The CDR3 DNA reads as TGTGCCAGCAGGGGCGCCCGCGGGGAGCAGTACTTC. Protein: CASRGARGEQYF.

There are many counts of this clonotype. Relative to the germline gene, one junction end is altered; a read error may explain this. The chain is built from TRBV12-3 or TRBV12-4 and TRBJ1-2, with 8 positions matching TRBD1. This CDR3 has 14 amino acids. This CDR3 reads CASSYGQGGYGYTF. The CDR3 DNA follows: TGCGCCAGCAGCTACGGACAGGGAGGCTATGGCTACACCTTC.

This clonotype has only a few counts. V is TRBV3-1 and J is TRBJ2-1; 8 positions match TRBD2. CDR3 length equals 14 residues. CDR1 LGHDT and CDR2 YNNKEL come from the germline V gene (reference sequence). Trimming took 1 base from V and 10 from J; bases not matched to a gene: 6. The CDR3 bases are TGTGCCAGCAGCCAAGGGTTCGGGGGGGTGGAGCAGTTCTTC. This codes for CASSQGFGGVEQFF.

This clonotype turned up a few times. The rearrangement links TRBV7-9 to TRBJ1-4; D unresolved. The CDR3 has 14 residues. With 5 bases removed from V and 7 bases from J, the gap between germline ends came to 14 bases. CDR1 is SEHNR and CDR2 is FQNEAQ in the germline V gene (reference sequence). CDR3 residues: CASSPRPGGEKLFF. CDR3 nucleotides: TGTGCCAGCAGCCCCCGGCCAGGAGGTGAAAAACTGTTTTTT.

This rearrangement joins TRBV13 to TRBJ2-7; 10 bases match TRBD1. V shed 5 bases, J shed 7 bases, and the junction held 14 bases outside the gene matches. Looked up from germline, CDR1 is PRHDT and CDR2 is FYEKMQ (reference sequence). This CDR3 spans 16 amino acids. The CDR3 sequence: CASSPRDRGSSGEQYF. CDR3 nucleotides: TGTGCCAGCAGCCCCCGGGACAGGGGCTCTTCCGGGGAGCAGTACTTC.

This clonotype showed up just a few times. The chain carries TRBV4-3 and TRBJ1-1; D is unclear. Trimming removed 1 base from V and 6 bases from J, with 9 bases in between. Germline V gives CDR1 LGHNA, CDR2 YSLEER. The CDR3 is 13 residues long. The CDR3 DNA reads TGCGCCAGCAGCCAAGTTTCGAGCGCTGAAGCTTTCTTT. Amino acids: CASSQVSSAEAFF.

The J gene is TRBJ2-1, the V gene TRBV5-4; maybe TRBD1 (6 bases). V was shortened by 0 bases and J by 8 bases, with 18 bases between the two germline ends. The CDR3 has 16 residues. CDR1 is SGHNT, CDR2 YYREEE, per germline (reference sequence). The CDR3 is CASSLGSGVVRDEQFF. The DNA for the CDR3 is TGTGCCAGCAGCTTGGGATCAGGGGTTGTTCGGGATGAGCAGTTCTTC. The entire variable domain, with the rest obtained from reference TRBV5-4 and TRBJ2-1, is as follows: ETGVTQSPTHLIKTRGQQVTLRCSSQSGHNTVSWYQQALGQGPQFIFQYYREEENGRGNFPPRFSGLQFPNYSSELNVNALELDDSALYLCASSLGSGVVRDEQFFGPGTRLTVL.

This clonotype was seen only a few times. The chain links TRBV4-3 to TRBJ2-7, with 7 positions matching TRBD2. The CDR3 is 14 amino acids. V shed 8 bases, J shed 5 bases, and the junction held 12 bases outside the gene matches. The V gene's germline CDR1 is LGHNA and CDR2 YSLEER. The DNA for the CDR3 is TGCGCCAGCGGATCGGCAGGGAGGGCCCACGAGCAGTACTTC. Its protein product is CASGSAGRAHEQYF.

CDR3 bases: TGCGCCAGCAGCTTGGAGGAGCGGGGGAGGGGAGATACGCAGTATTTT. Amino acid sequence: CASSLEERGRGDTQYF. The chain joins TRBV5-1 to TRBJ2-3; the match to TRBD2 covers 8 bases. The CDR3 is 16 residues long. Per the germline V gene, CDR1 is SGHRS and CDR2 is YFSETQ. Unmatched junction bases numbered 8, after V lost 0 bases and J lost 5 bases.

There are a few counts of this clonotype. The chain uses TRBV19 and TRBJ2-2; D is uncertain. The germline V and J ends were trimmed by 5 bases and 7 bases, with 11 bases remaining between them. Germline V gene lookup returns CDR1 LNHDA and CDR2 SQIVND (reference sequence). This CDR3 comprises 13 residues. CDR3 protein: CASSSRPGGELFF. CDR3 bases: TGTGCCAGTAGTTCCCGCCCGGGCGGGGAGCTGTTTTTT.

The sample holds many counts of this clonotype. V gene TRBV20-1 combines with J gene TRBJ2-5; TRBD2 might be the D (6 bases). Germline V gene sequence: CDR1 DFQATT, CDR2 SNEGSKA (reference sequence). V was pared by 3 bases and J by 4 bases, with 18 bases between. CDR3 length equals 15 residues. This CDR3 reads CSARESGSWGETQYF. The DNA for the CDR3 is TGCAGTGCTAGGGAGAGCGGGTCCTGGGGAGAGACCCAGTACTTC.